This TCR beta chain is from a study of CXCR3-negative and CXCR3-positive naive CD8 T cells. Overall study: Summed over all libraries, TRB reads came to approximately 140 million, with about 1.5 +/- 0.3 million per library.

CDR1 and CDR2 (germline): KGHSH, LQKENI. The CDR3 loop spans 14 amino acids. TRB cDNA libraries were made by UMI-labeled 5' RACE. From its re-call of the 5' RACE reads, TCRdb lists each CDR3 protein once, without DNA. Recorded for this sample: around 140,000 distinct CDR3 sequences. The chain uses TRBV18 and TRBJ1-2; the D call from TCRdb, TRBD1, cannot be confirmed without DNA. The clonotype originates from a human donor in good health. Some clones in this sample may be carry-over from other donors' samples. Sequenced sample: naive CXCR3- CD8+ T cells from blood. As to subset: CD45RO-CCR7+CD27+CD95- naive CD8+ T cells lacking CXCR3 (TNR3-). CDR3: CASSPGTGVYGYTF.